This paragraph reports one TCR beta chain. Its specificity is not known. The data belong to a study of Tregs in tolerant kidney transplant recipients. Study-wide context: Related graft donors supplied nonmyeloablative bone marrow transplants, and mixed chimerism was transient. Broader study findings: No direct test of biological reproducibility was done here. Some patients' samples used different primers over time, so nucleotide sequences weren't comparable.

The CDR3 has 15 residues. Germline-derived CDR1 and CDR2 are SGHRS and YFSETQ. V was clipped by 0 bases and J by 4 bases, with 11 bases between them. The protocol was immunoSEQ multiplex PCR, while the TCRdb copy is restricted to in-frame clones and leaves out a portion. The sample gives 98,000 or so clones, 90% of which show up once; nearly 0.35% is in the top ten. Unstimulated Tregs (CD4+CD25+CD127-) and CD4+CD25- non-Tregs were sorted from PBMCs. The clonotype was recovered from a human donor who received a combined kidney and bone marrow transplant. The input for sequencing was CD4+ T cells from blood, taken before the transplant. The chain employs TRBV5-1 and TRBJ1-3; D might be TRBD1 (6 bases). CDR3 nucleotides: TGCGCCAGCAGCTTGGAGGGCCAGGGGGGAAACACCATATATTTT. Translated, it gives CASSLEGQGGNTIYF. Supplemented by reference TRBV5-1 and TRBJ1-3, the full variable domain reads KAGVTQTPRYLIKTRGQQVTLSCSPISGHRSVSWYQQTPGQGLQFLFEYFSETQRNKGNFPGRFSGRQFSNSRSEMNVSTLELGDSALYLCASSLEGQGGNTIYFGEGSWLTVV.